This T cell receptor beta chain was recovered during a study of T cell responses to AZD1222 COVID-19 vaccine. Broader study findings: At 160-218 and 743-854, vaccine-associated CD4 TCRs were dominant, and they spanned spike. The donor group comprised mostly white British people and more females; the analysis possibly underestimated clonal diversity. Repertoires were obtained solely post-peak T cell response. Spike-specific TCRs gained breadth and depth after people received two AZD1222 doses.

Comment on this clone: Its target is not known.

The data were produced by immunoSEQ multiplex PCR, yet TCRdb's version contains in-frame clones alone and is incomplete. This table holds 180,000 or so clones, 94% found once. This CDR3 comprises 18 residues. V shed 3 bases, J shed 0 bases, and the junction held 9 bases outside the gene matches. CDR1 and CDR2 (germline): ENHRY, SYGVKD. Specimen: peripheral blood, collected on day 0 of AZD1222 vaccination. This sequence joins TRBV10-3 and TRBJ2-1, with 9 bases fitting TRBD2. The clonotype comes from an adult in good health. The CDR3 nucleotides read TGTGCCATCAGTGATTGGCTAGCGGGAATCAGCTCCTACAATGAGCAGTTCTTC. It translates to CAISDWLAGISSYNEQFF.